The entry below describes one T cell receptor beta chain. V was pared by 6 bases and J by 8 bases, with 16 bases between. This CDR3 region has 14 residues. The V gene's germline CDR1 is SNHLY and CDR2 FYNNEI. The source of the sample is a study of blood T cell repertoires in COVID-19. Libraries were prepared by immunoSEQ multiplex PCR; TCRdb keeps only in-frame clonotypes and omits some of them. The sample consists of roughly 120,000 clones, less than 75% of them appearing once. Sequenced material: peripheral blood. The V gene is TRBV2, the J gene TRBJ2-2; D may be TRBD1 (6 bases). The TCR was taken from a woman aged 55-69 years with acute or convalescent COVID-19. DNA for the CDR3: TGTGCCAGCAGCGGAGACAGGTCTCTGGGGGAGCTGTTTTTT. Translating gives CASSGDRSLGELFF.